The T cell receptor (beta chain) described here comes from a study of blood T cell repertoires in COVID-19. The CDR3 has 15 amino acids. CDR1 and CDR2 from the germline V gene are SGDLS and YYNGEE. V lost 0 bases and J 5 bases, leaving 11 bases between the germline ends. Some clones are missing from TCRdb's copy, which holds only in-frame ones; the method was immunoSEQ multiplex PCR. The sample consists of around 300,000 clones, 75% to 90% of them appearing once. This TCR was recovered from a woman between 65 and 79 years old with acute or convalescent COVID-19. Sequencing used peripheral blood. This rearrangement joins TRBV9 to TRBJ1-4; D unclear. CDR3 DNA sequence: TGTGCCAGCAGCGTAGCCGAGGGTAGAAATGAAAAACTGTTTTTT. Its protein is CASSVAEGRNEKLFF. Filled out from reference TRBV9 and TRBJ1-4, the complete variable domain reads DSGVTQTPKHLITATGQRVTLRCSPRSGDLSVYWYQQSLDQGLQFLIQYYNGEERAKGNILERFSAQQFPDLHSELNLSSLELGDSALYFCASSVAEGRNEKLFFGSGTQLSVL.